The 5 T cell receptor beta chains below were found in one sample sequenced in a study of T cells in Graves' hyperthyroidism and ophthalmopathy. TCR beta CDR3 regions were amplified from RNA. The TCR CDR3 was amplified in a first-round RT-PCR using the HTBI primer set. One entry per CDR3 protein results from TCRdb running MiXCR on the multiplex PCR reads. The table includes approximately 560,000 distinct CDR3 sequences, less than 20% detected once. The sequenced material came from blood. The source of these receptors is a woman aged 30 to 39 with Graves' hyperthyroidism.

The chain has TRBV19 and TRBJ2-7; D is unclear. This CDR3 is built from 13 residues. Trimming took off 7 bases at V and 3 bases at J, with 13 bases between the two ends. Germline values: CDR1 LNHDA, CDR2 SQIVND (reference sequence). The CDR3 reads CASNLALGYEQYF. CDR3 nucleotides: TGTGCCAGTAATTTAGCTCTGGGCTACGAGCAGTACTTC.

This clonotype was observed at least ten times. This chain connects TRBV30 to TRBJ2-1; 10 positions match TRBD2. This CDR3 contains 15 residues. V shed 3 bases, J shed 1 base, and the junction held 3 bases outside the gene matches. CDR1 and CDR2 (germline): GTSNPN, SVGIG (reference sequence). The CDR3 reads CAWSTSGASYNEQFF. The CDR3 DNA is TGTGCCTGGAGCACTAGCGGGGCGTCCTACAATGAGCAGTTCTTC.

This chain uses TRBV6-2 or TRBV6-3 with TRBJ2-5; 14 positions agree with TRBD2. J gave up 6 bases and V 2 bases, and 5 bases lay outside the gene matches. This CDR3 contains 16 residues. Germline assignment: CDR1 MNHEY and CDR2 SVGEGT. The CDR3 coding sequence is TGTGCCAGCAGTTACGAGACTAGCGGGGGGGGCCAGACCCAGTACTTC. Translation: CASSYETSGGGQTQYF.

The genes are TRBV28 and TRBJ2-7; the match to TRBD2 covers 7 bases. Germline CDR1 reads MDHEN; CDR2 reads SYDVKM. This CDR3 region has 19 residues. V was pared by 2 bases and J by 0 bases, with 16 bases of the junction left unmatched. CDR3 region: CASSLMGDFFGGSSYEQYF. The CDR3 DNA reads as TGTGCCAGCAGTTTAATGGGAGATTTTTTCGGCGGGAGCTCCTACGAGCAGTACTTC.

This clonotype appeared many times. The chain joins TRBV24-1 to TRBJ2-5; TRBD1 might be the D (5 bases). CDR1 KGHDR and CDR2 SFDVKD come from the germline V gene. V lost 8 bases to trimming and J lost 2 bases, with 8 bases between them. CDR3 length: 12 amino acids. CDR3 protein: CATKRQQETQYF. CDR3 sequence (DNA): TGTGCCACCAAGAGACAGCAAGAGACCCAGTACTTC.